In this sample, the clone carrying this T cell receptor (beta chain) turned up many times. The data were taken from a study of CD8+CD57+ T cells in acquired aplastic anemia. Patients selected for sequencing had displayed CD8+CD57+ cell expansion by flow cytometry. Germline V lookup: CDR1 SEHNR, CDR2 FQNEAQ (reference sequence). The CDR3 sequence is 15 residues long. With 5 bases removed from V and 0 bases from J, the gap between germline ends came to 12 bases. CDR3 and TCR beta VDJ profiling relied on genomic DNA as the template. MiXCR was run by TCRdb on the reads, yielding one entry per CDR3 protein. The sample lists 200,000 to 250,000 distinct CDR3 sequences; 65% were seen once.

The origin of this receptor is a human donor with aplastic anemia. The rearrangement uses TRBV7-9 and TRBJ2-3, with D unresolved. Material for sequencing was sorted CD4+, CD8+, or CD8+CD57+ T cells (not recorded which) from PBMCs. The DNA for the CDR3 is TGTGCCAGCAGCCCGACGGCCTCTAGCACAGATACGCAGTATTTT. Its protein is CASSPTASSTDTQYF.